This TCR beta chain was documented in a study of T-cell memory formation after mild COVID-19. Using its own MiXCR run on the 5' RACE reads, TCRdb lists one record per CDR3 protein. The sample comprises 350,000 to 450,000 distinct CDR3 sequences, around 27% of which are singletons, and roughly 14% rests with the top ten. The sample was PBMCs or a T cell subset sorted from them (not recorded which). The sequence was collected from an adult woman who had mild COVID-19 (a few samples of this study predate the infection). Cell type and time point are not known.

The CDR3 loop reads CASSLGARLAGHTGELFF. CDR3 sequence (DNA): TGTGCCAGCAGCTTAGGGGCTCGACTAGCGGGCCACACCGGGGAGCTGTTTTTT. V gene TRBV7-6 combines with J gene TRBJ2-2, with 10 bases matching TRBD2. CDR1 is SGHVS, CDR2 FNYEAQ, per germline. The CDR3 is made up of 18 amino acids. V was clipped by 1 base and J by 3 bases; unmatched bases: 8.